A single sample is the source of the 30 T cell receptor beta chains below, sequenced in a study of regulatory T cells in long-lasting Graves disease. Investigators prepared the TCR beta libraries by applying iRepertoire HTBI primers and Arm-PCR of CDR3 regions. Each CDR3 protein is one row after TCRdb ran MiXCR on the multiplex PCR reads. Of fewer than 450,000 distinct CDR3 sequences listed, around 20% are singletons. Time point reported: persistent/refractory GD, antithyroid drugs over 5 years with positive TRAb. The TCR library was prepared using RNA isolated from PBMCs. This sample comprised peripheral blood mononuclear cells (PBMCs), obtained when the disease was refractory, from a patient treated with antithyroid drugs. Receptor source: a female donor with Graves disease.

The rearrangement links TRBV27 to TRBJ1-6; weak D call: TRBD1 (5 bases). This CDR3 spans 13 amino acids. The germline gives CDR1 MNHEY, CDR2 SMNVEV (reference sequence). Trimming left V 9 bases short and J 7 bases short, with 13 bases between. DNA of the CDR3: TGTGCCAGTCTCCGAAGGGGCAATTCACCCCTCCACTTT. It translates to CASLRRGNSPLHF.

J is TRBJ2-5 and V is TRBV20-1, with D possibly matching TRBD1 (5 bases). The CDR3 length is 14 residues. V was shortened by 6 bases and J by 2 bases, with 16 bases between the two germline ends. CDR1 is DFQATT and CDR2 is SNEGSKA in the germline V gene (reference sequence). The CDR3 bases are TGCAGTGCCTGCGGCACTGGGGCTCAAGAGACCCAGTACTTC. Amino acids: CSACGTGAQETQYF.

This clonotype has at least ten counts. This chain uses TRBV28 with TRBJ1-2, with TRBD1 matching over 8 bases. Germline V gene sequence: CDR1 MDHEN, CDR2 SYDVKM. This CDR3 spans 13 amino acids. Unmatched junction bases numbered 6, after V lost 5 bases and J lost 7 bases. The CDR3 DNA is TGTGCCAGCAGTCTTACAGGGGGTGGTGGCTACACCTTC. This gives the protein CASSLTGGGGYTF.

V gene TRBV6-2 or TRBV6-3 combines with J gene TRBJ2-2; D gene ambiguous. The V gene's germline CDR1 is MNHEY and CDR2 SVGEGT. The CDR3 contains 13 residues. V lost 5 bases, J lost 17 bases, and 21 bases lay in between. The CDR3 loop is CASSQTVDTPRFF. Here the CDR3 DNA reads TGTGCCAGCAGTCAAACAGTCGACACCCCCCGATTTTTT.

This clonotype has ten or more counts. CDR3 DNA sequence: TGTGCCAGCAGCCCACAGGCTACAGGGGCCAACGTCCTGACTTTC. Its protein product is CASSPQATGANVLTF. V and J are TRBV11-2 and TRBJ2-6; a weak D match, TRBD1 (5 bases). CDR1 and CDR2 from the germline V gene are SGHAT and FQNNGV. V was trimmed by 5 bases and J by 4 bases, leaving 12 bases between them. The CDR3 contains 15 residues. Variable domain in full (rest from reference TRBV11-2 and TRBJ2-6): EAGVAQSPRYKIIEKRQSVAFWCNPISGHATLYWYQQILGQGPKLLIQFQNNGVVDDSQLPKDRFSAERLKGVDSTLKIQPAKLEDSAVYLCASSPQATGANVLTFGAGSRLTVL.

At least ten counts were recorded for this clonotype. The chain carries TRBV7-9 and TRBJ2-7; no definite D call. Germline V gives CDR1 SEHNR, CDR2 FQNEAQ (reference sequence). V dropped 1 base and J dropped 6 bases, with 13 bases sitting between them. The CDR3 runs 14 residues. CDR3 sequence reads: CASSLGTASGEQYF. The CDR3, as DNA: TGTGCCAGCAGCTTAGGGACCGCGTCGGGCGAGCAGTACTTC.

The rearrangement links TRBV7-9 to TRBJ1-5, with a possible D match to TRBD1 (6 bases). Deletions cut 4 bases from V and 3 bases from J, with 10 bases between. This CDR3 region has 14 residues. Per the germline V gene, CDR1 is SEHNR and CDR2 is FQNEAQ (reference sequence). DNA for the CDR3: TGTGCCAGCAGCTCGGACAGCCTCAATCAGCCCCAGCATTTT. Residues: CASSSDSLNQPQHF.

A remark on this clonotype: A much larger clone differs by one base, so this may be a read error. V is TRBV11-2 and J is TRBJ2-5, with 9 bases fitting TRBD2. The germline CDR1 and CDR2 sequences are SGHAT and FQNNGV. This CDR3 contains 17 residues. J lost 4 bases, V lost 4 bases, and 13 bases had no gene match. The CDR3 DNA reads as TGTGCCAGCAGCTCAGGGACTAGCCAAATCCTCGTAGAGACCCAGTACTTC. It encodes CASSSGTSQILVETQYF. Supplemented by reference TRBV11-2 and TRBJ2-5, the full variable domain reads EAGVAQSPRYKIIEKRQSVAFWCNPISGHATLYWYQQILGQGPKLLIQFQNNGVVDDSQLPKDRFSAERLKGVDSTLKIQPAKLEDSAVYLCASSSGTSQILVETQYFGPGTRLLVL.

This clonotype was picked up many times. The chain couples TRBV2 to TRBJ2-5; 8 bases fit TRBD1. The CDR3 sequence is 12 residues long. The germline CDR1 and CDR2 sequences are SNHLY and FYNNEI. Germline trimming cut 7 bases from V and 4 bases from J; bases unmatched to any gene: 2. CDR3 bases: TGTGCCAGCAAGCAGGGGGCAGAGACCCAGTACTTC. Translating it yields CASKQGAETQYF.

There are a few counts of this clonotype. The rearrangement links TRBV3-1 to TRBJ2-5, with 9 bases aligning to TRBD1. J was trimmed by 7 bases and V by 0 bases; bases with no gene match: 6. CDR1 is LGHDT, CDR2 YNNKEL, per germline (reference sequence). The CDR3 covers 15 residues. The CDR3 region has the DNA TGTGCCAGCAGCCAAGATCCGGACAGGGGATCGACCCAGTACTTC. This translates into CASSQDPDRGSTQYF.

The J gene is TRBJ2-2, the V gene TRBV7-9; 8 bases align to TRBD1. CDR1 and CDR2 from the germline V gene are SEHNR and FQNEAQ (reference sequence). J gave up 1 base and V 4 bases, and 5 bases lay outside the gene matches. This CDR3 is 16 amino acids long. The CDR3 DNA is TGTGCCAGCAGCTCTTGGACAGGGCGGAACACCGGGGAGCTGTTTTTT. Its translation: CASSSWTGRNTGELFF.

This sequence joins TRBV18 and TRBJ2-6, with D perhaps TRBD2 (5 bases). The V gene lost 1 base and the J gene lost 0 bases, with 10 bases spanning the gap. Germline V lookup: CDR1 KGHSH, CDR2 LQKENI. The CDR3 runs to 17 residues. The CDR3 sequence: CASSPQRTLSGANVLTF. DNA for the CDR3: TGTGCCAGCTCACCACAGAGGACTCTCTCTGGGGCCAACGTCCTGACTTTC.

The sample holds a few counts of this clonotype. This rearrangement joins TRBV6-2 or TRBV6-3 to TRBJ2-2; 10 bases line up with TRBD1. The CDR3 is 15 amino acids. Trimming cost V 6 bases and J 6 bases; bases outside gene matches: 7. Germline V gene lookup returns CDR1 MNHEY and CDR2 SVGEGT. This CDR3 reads CASRPGQGFAGELFF. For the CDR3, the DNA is TGTGCCAGCAGACCGGGACAGGGGTTTGCCGGGGAGCTGTTTTTT.

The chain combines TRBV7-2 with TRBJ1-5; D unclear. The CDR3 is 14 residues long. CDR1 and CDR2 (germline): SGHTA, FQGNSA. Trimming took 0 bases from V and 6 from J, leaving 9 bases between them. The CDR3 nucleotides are TGTGCCAGCAGCTTAGCCACCAACCTTCAGCCCCAGCATTTT. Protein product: CASSLATNLQPQHF.

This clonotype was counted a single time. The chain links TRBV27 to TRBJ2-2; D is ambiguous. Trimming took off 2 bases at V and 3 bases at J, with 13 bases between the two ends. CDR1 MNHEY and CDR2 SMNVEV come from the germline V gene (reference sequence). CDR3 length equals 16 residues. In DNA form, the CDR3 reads TGTGCCAGCAGTTTAAGACTCCCAAGAGACACCGGGGAGCTGTTTTTT. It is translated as CASSLRLPRDTGELFF.

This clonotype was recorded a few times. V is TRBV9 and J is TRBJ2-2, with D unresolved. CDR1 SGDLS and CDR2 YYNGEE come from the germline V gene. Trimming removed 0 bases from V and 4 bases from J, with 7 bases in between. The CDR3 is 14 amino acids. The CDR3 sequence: CASSVEVLTGELFF. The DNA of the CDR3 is TGTGCCAGCAGCGTAGAGGTCCTCACCGGGGAGCTGTTTTTT.

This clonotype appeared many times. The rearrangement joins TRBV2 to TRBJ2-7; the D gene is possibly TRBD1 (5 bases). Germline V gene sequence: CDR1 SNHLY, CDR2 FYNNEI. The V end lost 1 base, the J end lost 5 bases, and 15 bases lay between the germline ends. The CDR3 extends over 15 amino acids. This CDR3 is CASSEGRASGHEQYF. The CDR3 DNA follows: TGTGCCAGCAGTGAAGGCAGGGCCTCTGGTCACGAGCAGTACTTC.

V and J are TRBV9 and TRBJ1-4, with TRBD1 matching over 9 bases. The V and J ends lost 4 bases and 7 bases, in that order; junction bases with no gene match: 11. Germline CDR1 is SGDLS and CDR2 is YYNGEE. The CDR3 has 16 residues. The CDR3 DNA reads TGTGCCAGCAGCCCAACGCCCGGGACAGGGACTGAAAAACTGTTTTTT. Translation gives CASSPTPGTGTEKLFF.

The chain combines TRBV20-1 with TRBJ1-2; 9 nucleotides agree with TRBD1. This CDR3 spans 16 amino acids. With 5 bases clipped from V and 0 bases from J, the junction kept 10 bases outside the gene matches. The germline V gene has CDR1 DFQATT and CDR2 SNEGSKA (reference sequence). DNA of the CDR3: TGCAGTGCTCCCGGGGACAGGGAAGTTCCTAACTATGGCTACACCTTC. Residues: CSAPGDREVPNYGYTF.

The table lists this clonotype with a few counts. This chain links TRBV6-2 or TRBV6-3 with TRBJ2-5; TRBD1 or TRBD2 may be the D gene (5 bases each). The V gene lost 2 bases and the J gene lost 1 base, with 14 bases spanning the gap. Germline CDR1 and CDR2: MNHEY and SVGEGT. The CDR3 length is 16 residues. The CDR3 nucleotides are TGTGCCAGCAGTTACAGGGGCGCGGGCCTCCAAGAGACCCAGTACTTC. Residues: CASSYRGAGLQETQYF.

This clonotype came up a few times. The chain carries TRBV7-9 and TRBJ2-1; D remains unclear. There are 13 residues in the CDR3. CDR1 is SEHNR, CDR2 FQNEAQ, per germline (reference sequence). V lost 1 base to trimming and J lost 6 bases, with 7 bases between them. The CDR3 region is CASSLVQFNEQFF. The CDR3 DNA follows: TGTGCCAGCAGCTTAGTCCAGTTCAATGAGCAGTTCTTC.

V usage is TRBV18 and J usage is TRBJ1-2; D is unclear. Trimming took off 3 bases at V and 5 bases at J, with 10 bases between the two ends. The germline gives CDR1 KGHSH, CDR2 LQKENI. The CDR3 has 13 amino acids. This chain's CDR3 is CASSPSGEYGYTF. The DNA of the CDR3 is TGTGCCAGCTCACCCAGCGGGGAGTATGGCTACACCTTC.

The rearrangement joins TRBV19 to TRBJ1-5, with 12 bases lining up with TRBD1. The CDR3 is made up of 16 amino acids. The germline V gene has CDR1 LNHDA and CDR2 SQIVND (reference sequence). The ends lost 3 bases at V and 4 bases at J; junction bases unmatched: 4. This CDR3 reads CASSMEGQGANQPQHF. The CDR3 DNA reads TGTGCCAGTAGTATGGAGGGACAGGGGGCTAATCAGCCCCAGCATTTT.

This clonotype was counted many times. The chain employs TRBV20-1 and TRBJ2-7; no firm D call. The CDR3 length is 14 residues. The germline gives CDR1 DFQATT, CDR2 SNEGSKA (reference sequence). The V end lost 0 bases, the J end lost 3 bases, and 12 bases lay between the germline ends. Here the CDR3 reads CSARDAQTVYEQYF. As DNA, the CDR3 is TGCAGTGCTAGAGACGCTCAAACCGTCTACGAGCAGTACTTC.

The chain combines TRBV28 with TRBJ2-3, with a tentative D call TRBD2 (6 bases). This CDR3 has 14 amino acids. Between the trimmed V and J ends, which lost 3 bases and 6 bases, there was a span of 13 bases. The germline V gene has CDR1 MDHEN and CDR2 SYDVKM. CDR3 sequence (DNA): TGTGCCAGCAGTTTTCCCGGCGGGAAGGATACGCAGTATTTT. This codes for CASSFPGGKDTQYF.

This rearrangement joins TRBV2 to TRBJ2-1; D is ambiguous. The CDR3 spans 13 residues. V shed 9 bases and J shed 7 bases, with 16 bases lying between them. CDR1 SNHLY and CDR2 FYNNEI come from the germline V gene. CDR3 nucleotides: TGTGCCAGACTCGAGGCTTTATTGAATGAGCAGTTCTTC. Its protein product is CARLEALLNEQFF.

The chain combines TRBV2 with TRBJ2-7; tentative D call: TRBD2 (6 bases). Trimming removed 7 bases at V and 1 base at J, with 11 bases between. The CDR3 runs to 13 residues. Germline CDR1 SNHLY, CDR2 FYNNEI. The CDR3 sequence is CASTRDFSYEQYF. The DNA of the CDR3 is TGTGCCAGCACCCGGGACTTTTCCTACGAGCAGTACTTC.

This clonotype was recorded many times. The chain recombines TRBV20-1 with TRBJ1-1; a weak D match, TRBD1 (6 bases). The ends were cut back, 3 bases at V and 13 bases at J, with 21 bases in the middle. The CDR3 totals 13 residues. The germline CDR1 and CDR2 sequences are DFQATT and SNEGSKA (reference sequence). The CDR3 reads CSASPVQGNVVFF. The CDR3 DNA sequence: TGCAGTGCTAGCCCGGTTCAGGGGAACGTGGTTTTCTTT.

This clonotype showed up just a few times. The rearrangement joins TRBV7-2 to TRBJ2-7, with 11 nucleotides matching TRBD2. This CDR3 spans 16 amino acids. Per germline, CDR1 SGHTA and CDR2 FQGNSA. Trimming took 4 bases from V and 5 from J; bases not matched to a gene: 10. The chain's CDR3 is CASSWLGGLAVNEQYF. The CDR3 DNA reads TGTGCCAGCAGCTGGCTGGGGGGACTAGCGGTTAACGAGCAGTACTTC.

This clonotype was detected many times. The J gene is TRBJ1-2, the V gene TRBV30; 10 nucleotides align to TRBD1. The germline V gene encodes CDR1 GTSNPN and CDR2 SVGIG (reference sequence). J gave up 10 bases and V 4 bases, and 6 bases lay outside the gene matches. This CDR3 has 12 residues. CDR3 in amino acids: CAWTSGTGVYTF. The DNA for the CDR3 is TGTGCCTGGACATCCGGGACAGGGGTCTACACCTTC.